Each of the 8 T cell receptor beta chains below was sequenced from the same sample in a study of blood T cell repertoires in COVID-19. TCRdb's table, derived via immunoSEQ multiplex PCR, lists solely in-frame clones and lacks some. The sample shows under 350,000 clones, around nine tenths of them seen only once. Sample: PBMCs or T cells enriched from blood (not recorded which). The receptor source for this set is a woman in her forties who had recovered from COVID-19.

The chain employs TRBV15 and TRBJ2-3; D perhaps matches TRBD1 (5 bases). Germline CDR1 is LNHNV and CDR2 is YYDKDF (reference sequence). With 9 bases removed from V and 0 bases from J, the gap between germline ends came to 10 bases. The CDR3 consists of 13 residues. In nucleotides, the CDR3 is TGTGCCACTAGGGGCCAGAGCACAGATACGCAGTATTTT. Its protein is CATRGQSTDTQYF.

The V gene is TRBV5-1, the J gene TRBJ1-4; maybe TRBD1 (6 bases). V was pared by 4 bases and J by 8 bases, with 18 bases between. Germline assignment: CDR1 SGHRS and CDR2 YFSETQ. CDR3 length: 15 amino acids. Here the CDR3 DNA reads TGCGCCAGCAGCCGTGGGGGGGCTCTTGACGAAAAACTGTTTTTT. Residues: CASSRGGALDEKLFF.

To note about this clone: Other DNA sequences in this sample translate to the same CDR3. The rearrangement links TRBV30 to TRBJ1-1, with unresolved D. The V end lost 0 bases, the J end lost 1 base, and 3 bases lay between the germline ends. CDR1 is GTSNPN and CDR2 is SVGIG in the germline V gene (reference sequence). The CDR3 has 12 residues. CDR3 in DNA: TGTGCCTGGAGTGTTAGGAACACTGAAGCTTTCTTT. It yields the protein CAWSVRNTEAFF.

This chain joins TRBV3-1 (or the pseudogene TRBV3-2) and TRBJ1-1; D may be TRBD1 (5 bases). CDR1 and CDR2 from the germline V gene are LGHDT and YNNKEL (reference sequence). This CDR3 region has 16 residues. V was trimmed by 0 bases and J by 5 bases, leaving 16 bases between them. CDR3 DNA sequence: TGTGCCAGCAGCCAAGATCTGAACGGGGGTTTAACTGAAGCTTTCTTT. Amino acid sequence: CASSQDLNGGLTEAFF.

The rearrangement joins TRBV7-2 to TRBJ1-1; 9 bases are a match to TRBD1. Looked up from germline, CDR1 is SGHTA and CDR2 is FQGNSA. J gave up 1 base and V 4 bases, and 4 bases lay outside the gene matches. This CDR3 spans 15 amino acids. Here the CDR3 reads CASSSTGQGNTEAFF. CDR3 nucleotide sequence: TGTGCCAGCAGCTCTACGGGACAGGGGAACACTGAAGCTTTCTTT.

The chain employs TRBV9 and TRBJ1-1, with 8 bases identical to TRBD1. Germline trimming cut 2 bases from V and 3 bases from J; bases unmatched to any gene: 9. The V gene's germline CDR1 is SGDLS and CDR2 YYNGEE. The CDR3 length is 16 residues. The CDR3 sequence is CASSVHGQGSDTEAFF. The CDR3 coding sequence is TGTGCCAGCAGCGTCCACGGACAGGGTAGTGACACTGAAGCTTTCTTT.

V usage is TRBV11-2 and J usage is TRBJ2-7, with a tentative D call TRBD2 (5 bases). Trimming removed 0 bases from V and 3 bases from J, with 15 bases in between. Germline V gene sequence: CDR1 SGHAT, CDR2 FQNNGV. The CDR3 spans 16 residues. CDR3 DNA: TGTGCCAGCAGCTTAGATCGGGCCGGGATCCTCTACGAGCAGTACTTC. Protein sequence: CASSLDRAGILYEQYF.

The rearrangement joins TRBV5-1 to TRBJ1-1; TRBD1 agrees at 8 bases. V dropped 4 bases and J dropped 0; count of bases not matched to a gene: 2. CDR3 length: 14 amino acids. From germline, CDR1 is SGHRS and CDR2 YFSETQ. CDR3: CASSGGQVNTEAFF. The CDR3 region has the DNA TGCGCCAGCAGCGGGGGACAGGTGAACACTGAAGCTTTCTTT.